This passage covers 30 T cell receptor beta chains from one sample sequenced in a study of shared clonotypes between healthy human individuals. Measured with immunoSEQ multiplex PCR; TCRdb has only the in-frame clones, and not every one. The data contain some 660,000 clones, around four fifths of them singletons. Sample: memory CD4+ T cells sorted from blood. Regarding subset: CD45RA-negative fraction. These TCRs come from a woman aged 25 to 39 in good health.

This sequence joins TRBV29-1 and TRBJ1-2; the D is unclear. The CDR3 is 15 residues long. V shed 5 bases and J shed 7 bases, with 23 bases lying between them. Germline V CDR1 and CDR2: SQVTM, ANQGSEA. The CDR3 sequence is CSVSNGIWGASGYTF. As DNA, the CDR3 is TGCAGCGTTTCGAATGGAATTTGGGGAGCTAGTGGCTACACCTTC.

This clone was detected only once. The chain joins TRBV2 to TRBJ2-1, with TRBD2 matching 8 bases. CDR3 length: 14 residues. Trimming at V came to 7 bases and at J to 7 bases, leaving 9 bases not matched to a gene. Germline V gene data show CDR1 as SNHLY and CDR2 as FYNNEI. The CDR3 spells CASTRSGSGNEQFF. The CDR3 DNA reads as TGTGCCAGCACAAGAAGCGGGAGTGGAAATGAGCAGTTCTTC. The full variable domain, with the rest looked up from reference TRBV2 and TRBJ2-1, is EPEVTQTPSHQVTQMGQEVILRCVPISNHLYFYWYRQILGQKVEFLVSFYNNEISEKSEIFDDQFSVERPDGSNFTLKIRSTKLEDSAMYFCASTRSGSGNEQFFGPGTRLTVL.

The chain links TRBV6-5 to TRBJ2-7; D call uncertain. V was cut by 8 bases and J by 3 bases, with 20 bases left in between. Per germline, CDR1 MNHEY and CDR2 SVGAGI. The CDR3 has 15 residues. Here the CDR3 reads CASRSAPSVIYEQYF. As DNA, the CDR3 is TGTGCCAGCCGATCAGCGCCATCAGTTATCTACGAGCAGTACTTC.

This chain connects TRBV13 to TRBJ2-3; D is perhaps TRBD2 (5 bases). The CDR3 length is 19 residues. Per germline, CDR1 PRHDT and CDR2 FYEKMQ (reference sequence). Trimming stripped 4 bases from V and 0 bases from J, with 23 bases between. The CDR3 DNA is TGTGCCAGCAGCTCGTTAAGCCCCGATTTGGCGGGCAGCACAGATACGCAGTATTTT. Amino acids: CASSSLSPDLAGSTDTQYF.

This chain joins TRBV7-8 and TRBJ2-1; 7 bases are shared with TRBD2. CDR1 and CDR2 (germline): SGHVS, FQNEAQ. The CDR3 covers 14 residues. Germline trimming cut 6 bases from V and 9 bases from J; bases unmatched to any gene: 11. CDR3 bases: TGTGCCAGCAGAATTTATGGCGGGAGTGGTGAGCAGTTCTTC. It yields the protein CASRIYGGSGEQFF.

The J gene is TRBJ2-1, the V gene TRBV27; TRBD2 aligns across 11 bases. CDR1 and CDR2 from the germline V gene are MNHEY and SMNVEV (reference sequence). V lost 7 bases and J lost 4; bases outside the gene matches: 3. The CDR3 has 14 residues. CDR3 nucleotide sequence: TGTGCCAGCACTAGGACTAGCGGGTACAATGAGCAGTTCTTC. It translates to CASTRTSGYNEQFF.

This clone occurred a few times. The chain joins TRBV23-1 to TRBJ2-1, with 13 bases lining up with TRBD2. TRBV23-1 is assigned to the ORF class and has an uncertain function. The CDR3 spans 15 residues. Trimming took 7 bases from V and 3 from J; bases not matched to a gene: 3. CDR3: CASIRLAGGYNEQFF. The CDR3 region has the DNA TGCGCCAGCATACGACTAGCGGGAGGCTACAATGAGCAGTTCTTC.

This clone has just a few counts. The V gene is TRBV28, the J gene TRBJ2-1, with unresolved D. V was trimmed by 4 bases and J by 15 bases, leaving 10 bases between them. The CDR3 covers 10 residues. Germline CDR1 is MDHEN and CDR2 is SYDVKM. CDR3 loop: CASSSLVRFF. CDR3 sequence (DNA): TGTGCCAGCAGTTCCCTGGTTAGGTTCTTC.

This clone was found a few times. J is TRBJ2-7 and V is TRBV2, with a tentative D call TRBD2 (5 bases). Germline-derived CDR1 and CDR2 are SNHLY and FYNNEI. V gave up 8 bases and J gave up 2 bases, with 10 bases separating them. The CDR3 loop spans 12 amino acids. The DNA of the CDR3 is TGTGCCAGCGCCGGGGTAACCTACGAGCAGTACTTC. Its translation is CASAGVTYEQYF.

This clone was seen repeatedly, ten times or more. This CDR3 reads CASSPGVSNQPQHF. DNA for the CDR3: TGTGCCAGCTCACCCGGGGTTAGCAATCAGCCCCAGCATTTT. The chain joins TRBV18 to TRBJ1-5; D not certain. The ends were cut back, 3 bases at V and 0 bases at J, with 6 bases in the middle. Germline CDR1 and CDR2: KGHSH and LQKENI. The CDR3 extends over 14 amino acids.

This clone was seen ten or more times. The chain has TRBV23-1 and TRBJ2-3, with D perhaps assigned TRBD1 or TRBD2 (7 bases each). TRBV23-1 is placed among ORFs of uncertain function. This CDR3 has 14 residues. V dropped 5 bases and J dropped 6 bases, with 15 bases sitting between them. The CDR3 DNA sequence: TGCGCCAGCAGTTGGGGAGGGGGCGCGGATACGCAGTATTTT. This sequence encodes CASSWGGGADTQYF.

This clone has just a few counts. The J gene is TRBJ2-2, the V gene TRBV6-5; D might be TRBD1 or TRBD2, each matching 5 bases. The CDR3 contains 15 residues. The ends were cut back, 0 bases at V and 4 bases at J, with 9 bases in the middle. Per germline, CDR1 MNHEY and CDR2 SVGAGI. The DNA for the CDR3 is TGTGCCAGCAGTTACTCGCCGGGACCCACCGGGGAGCTGTTTTTT. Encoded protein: CASSYSPGPTGELFF.

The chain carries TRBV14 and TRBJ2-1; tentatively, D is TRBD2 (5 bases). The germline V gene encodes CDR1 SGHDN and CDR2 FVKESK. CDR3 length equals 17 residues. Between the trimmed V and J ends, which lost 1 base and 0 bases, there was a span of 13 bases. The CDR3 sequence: CASSQGFRGSSYNEQFF. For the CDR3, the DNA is TGTGCCAGCAGCCAAGGGTTTCGCGGGTCCTCCTACAATGAGCAGTTCTTC.

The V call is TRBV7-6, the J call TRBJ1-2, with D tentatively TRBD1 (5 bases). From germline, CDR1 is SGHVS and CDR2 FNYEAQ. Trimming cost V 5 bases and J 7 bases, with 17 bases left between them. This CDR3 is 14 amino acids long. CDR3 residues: CASSPGLSHFGYTF. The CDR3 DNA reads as TGTGCCAGCAGCCCGGGACTGAGCCACTTTGGCTACACCTTC.

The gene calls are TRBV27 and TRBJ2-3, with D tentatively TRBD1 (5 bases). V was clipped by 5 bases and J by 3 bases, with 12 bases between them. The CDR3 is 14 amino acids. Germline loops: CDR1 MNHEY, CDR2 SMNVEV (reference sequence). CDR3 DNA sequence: TGTGCCAGCAGTCCACAGGTCCCAACAGATACGCAGTATTTT. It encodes CASSPQVPTDTQYF.

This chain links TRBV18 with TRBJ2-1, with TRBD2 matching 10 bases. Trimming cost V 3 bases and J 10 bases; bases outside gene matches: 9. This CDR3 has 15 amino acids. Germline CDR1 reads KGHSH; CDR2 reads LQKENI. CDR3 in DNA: TGTGCCAGCTCACCCCTCCCGACTAGCGGGTTGGAGCAGTTCTTC. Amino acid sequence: CASSPLPTSGLEQFF.

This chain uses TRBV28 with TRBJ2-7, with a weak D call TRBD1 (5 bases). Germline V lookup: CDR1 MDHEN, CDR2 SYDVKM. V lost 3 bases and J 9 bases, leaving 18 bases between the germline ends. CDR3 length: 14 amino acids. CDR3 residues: CASSLGQNRGWQYF. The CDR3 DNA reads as TGTGCCAGCAGTTTGGGTCAGAATAGGGGTTGGCAGTACTTC.

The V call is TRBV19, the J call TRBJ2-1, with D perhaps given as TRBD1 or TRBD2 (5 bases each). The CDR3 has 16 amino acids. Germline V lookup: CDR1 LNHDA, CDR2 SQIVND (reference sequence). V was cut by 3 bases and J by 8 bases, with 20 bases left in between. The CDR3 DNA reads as TGTGCCAGTAGTATCGAATCAGGGAGCCCCTTCGATGAGCAGTTCTTC. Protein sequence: CASSIESGSPFDEQFF.

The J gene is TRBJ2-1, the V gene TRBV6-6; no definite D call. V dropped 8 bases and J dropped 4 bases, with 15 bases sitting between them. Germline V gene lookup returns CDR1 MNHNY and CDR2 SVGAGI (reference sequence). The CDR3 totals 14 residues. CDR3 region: CASSEPDDYNEQFF. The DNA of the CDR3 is TGTGCCAGCTCCGAACCCGACGATTACAATGAGCAGTTCTTC.

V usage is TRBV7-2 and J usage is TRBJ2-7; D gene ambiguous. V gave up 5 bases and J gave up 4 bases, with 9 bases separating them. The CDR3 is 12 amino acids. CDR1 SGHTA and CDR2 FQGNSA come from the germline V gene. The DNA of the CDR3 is TGTGCCAGCAGCCACGATAGATACGAGCAGTACTTC. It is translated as CASSHDRYEQYF.

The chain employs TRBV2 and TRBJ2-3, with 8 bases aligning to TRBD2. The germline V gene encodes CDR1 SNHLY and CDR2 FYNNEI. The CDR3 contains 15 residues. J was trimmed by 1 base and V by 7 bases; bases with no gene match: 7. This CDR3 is CASTVSGTRTDTQYF. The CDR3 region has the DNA TGTGCCAGCACCGTTAGCGGGACTCGCACAGATACGCAGTATTTT. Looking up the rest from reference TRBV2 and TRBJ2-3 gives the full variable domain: EPEVTQTPSHQVTQMGQEVILRCVPISNHLYFYWYRQILGQKVEFLVSFYNNEISEKSEIFDDQFSVERPDGSNFTLKIRSTKLEDSAMYFCASTVSGTRTDTQYFGPGTRLTVL.

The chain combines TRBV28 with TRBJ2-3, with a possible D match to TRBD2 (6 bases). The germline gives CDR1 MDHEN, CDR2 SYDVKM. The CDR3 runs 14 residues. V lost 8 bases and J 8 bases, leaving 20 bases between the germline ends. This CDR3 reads CASLTSGGPGTQYF. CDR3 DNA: TGTGCCAGCCTCACGTCCGGAGGGCCGGGTACGCAGTATTTT. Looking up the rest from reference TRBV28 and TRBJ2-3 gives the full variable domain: DVKVTQSSRYLVKRTGEKVFLECVQDMDHENMFWYRQDPGLGLRLIYFSYDVKMKEKGDIPEGYSVSREKKERFSLILESASTNQTSMYLCASLTSGGPGTQYFGPGTRLTVL.

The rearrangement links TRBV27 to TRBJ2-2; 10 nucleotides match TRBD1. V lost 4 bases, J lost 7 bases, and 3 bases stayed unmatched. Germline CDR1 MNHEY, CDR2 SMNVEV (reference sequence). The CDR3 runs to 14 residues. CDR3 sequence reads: CASSWDRGRGELFF. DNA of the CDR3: TGTGCCAGCAGTTGGGACAGGGGCCGCGGGGAGCTGTTTTTT.

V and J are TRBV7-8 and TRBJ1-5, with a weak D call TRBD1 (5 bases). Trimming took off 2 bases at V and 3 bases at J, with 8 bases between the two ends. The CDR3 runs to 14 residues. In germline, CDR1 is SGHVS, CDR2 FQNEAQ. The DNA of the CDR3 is TGTGCCAGCAGCTTACAACAGGCCAATCAGCCCCAGCATTTT. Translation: CASSLQQANQPQHF.

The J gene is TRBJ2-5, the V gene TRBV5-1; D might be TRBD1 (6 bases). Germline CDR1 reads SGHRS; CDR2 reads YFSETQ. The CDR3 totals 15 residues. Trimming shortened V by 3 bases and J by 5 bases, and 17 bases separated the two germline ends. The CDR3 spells CASSSRDRPGETQYF. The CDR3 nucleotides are TGCGCCAGCAGCTCCCGTGACAGGCCCGGCGAGACCCAGTACTTC.

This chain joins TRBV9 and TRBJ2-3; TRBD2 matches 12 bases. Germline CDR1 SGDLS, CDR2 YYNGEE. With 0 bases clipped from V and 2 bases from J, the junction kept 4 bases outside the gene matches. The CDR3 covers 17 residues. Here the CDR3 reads CASSVAASGGATDTQYF. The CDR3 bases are TGTGCCAGCAGCGTAGCTGCTAGCGGGGGGGCCACAGATACGCAGTATTTT.

CDR3 in amino acids: CASTSGRGTYNEQFF. CDR3 in DNA: TGTGCCAGCACCTCCGGGAGGGGAACCTACAATGAGCAGTTCTTC. The chain joins TRBV5-4 to TRBJ2-1, with 8 bases aligning to TRBD2. Germline V gives CDR1 SGHNT, CDR2 YYREEE (reference sequence). This CDR3 comprises 15 residues. The junction had 7 bases not matched to a gene; V was cut back by 6 bases and J by 2 bases.

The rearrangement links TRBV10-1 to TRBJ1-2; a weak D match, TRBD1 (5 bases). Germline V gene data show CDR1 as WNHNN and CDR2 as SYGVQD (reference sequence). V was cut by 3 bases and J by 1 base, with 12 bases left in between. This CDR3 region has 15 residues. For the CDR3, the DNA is TGCGCCAGCAGTGATAGGAGGGGAAGTAACTATGGCTACACCTTC. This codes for CASSDRRGSNYGYTF.

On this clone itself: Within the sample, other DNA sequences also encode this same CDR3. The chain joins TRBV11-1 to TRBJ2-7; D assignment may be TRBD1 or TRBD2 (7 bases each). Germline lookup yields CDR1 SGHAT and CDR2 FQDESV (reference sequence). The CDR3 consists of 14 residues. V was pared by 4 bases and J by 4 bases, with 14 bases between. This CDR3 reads CASSSQRDSYEQYF. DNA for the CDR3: TGTGCCAGCAGCTCCCAGCGGGACAGTTACGAGCAGTACTTC. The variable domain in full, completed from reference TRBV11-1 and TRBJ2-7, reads EAEVAQSPRYKITEKSQAVAFWCDPISGHATLYWYRQILGQGPELLVQFQDESVVDDSQLPKDRFSAERLKGVDSTLKIQPAELGDSAMYLCASSSQRDSYEQYFGPGTRLTVT.

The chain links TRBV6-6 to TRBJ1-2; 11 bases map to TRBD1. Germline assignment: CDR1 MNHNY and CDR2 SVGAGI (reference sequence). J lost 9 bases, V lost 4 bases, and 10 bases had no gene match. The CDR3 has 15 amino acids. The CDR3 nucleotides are TGTGCCAGCAGTTGCCCACCGGGACAGGGGGTTTGCTACACCTTC. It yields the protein CASSCPPGQGVCYTF.